Shown below are 28 T cell receptor beta chains from a single sample sequenced in a study of monozygotic twins with inflammatory bowel disease. TCRdb derives one entry per CDR3 protein from the 5' RACE reads, leaving out DNA. The sample is made up of about 450,000 distinct CDR3 sequences, and the top ten hold about 2.4% of it. The sequencing input was blood. Receptors originate from a human donor with ulcerative colitis or Crohn's disease, or a healthy co-twin of an affected twin (not recorded which).

The V gene is TRBV20-1, the J gene TRBJ2-5; TCRdb proposes TRBD2, but this gene call is untestable without DNA. Looked up from germline, CDR1 is DFQATT and CDR2 is SNEGSKA (reference sequence). CDR3 length equals 15 residues. This CDR3 is CSAPPGGRPEETQYF.

The chain combines TRBV2 with TRBJ2-5; TCRdb gives TRBD1 as the D gene, but with no DNA this cannot be confirmed. The length of the CDR3 is 14 residues. CDR1 SNHLY and CDR2 FYNNEI come from the germline V gene. The CDR3 loop is CASSVGGGRQTQYF.

The V and J genes are TRBV18 and TRBJ2-1. The CDR3 length is 13 residues. The germline V gene encodes CDR1 KGHSH and CDR2 LQKENI. The CDR3 protein is CASSLLIRDEQFF. The full variable domain, in which reference TRBV18 and TRBJ2-1 provide the parts outside the CDR3, is NAGVMQNPRHLVRRRGQEARLRCSPMKGHSHVYWYRQLPEEGLKFMVYLQKENIIDESGMPKERFSAEFPKEGPSILRIQQVVRGDSAAYFCASSLLIRDEQFFGPGTRLTVL.

This chain connects TRBV3-1 to TRBJ1-2; TCRdb calls TRBD1, which cannot be checked without DNA. The CDR3 runs 13 residues. From germline, CDR1 is LGHDT and CDR2 YNNKEL (reference sequence). The CDR3 spells CASTRTGGYGYTF.

The chain recombines TRBV7-9 with TRBJ1-1. Germline V gene sequence: CDR1 SEHNR, CDR2 FQNEAQ (reference sequence). The length of the CDR3 is 14 residues. This chain's CDR3 is CASSFAGGGTEAFF.

The rearrangement joins TRBV7-3 to TRBJ2-3; the D call of TRBD1 rests on TCRdb alone, since no DNA is present to check it. Germline CDR1 and CDR2: SGHTA and FQGTGA. The CDR3 consists of 14 residues. The CDR3 protein is CASGVGGGTDTQYF.

The V and J genes are TRBV30 and TRBJ1-1. CDR1 and CDR2 (germline): GTSNPN, SVGIG (reference sequence). CDR3 length: 12 amino acids. CDR3: CAWGRLNTEAFF.

This chain connects TRBV25-1 to TRBJ2-5. The CDR3 covers 16 residues. The germline gives CDR1 MGHDK, CDR2 SYGVNS. The CDR3 loop reads CASSEYITGLQETQYF.

The gene calls are TRBV12-3 or TRBV12-4 and TRBJ1-6; TCRdb indicates TRBD1, and absent DNA this call remains unverified. CDR3 length equals 15 residues. CDR3 protein: CASSQARGHNSPLHF.

The gene calls are TRBV6-6 and TRBJ2-7; there is no DNA to check the TCRdb D call of TRBD1. This CDR3 spans 11 amino acids. Per the germline V gene, CDR1 is MNHNY and CDR2 is SVGAGI (reference sequence). CDR3 sequence reads: CASSPPGEQYF.

The J gene is TRBJ2-1, the V gene TRBV12-3 or TRBV12-4; TCRdb calls TRBD1, which cannot be checked without DNA. The CDR3 totals 14 residues. The CDR3 sequence is CASTPGQGDNEQFF.

The chain is built from TRBV28 and TRBJ2-1. The length of the CDR3 is 15 residues. The germline V gene encodes CDR1 MDHEN and CDR2 SYDVKM. The CDR3 protein is CASSFWTNQVNEQFF.

The chain couples TRBV29-1 to TRBJ1-2; with no DNA, the TCRdb D assignment of TRBD1 cannot be verified. The CDR3 is 15 residues long. The germline gives CDR1 SQVTM, CDR2 ANQGSEA. The CDR3 loop reads CSAPEEMGTFYGYTF.

The rearrangement uses TRBV6-2 or TRBV6-3 and TRBJ2-3; the D call from TCRdb, TRBD2, cannot be confirmed without DNA. Germline-derived CDR1 and CDR2 are MNHEY and SVGEGT. The CDR3 runs 14 residues. CDR3 amino acids: CASSYGRATDTQYF.

V usage is TRBV29-1 and J usage is TRBJ2-1; TCRdb picks TRBD1, but there is no DNA to check that call. The CDR3 extends over 12 amino acids. CDR1 and CDR2 (germline): SQVTM, ANQGSEA. The CDR3 is CSVELGVVEQFF.

J is TRBJ2-3 and V is TRBV6-1; absent DNA, TCRdb's TRBD2 call cannot be checked. This CDR3 contains 14 residues. CDR1 is MNHNS and CDR2 is SASEGT in the germline V gene. Here the CDR3 reads CASASRDYTDTQYF.

The gene calls are TRBV5-4 and TRBJ2-3; the D gene TCRdb calls, TRBD1, cannot be checked with no DNA. Germline loops: CDR1 SGHNT, CDR2 YYREEE (reference sequence). The CDR3 is made up of 15 amino acids. CDR3 amino acids: CASSFGQQRTDTQYF.

The J gene is TRBJ2-3, the V gene TRBV20-1. Per the germline V gene, CDR1 is DFQATT and CDR2 is SNEGSKA (reference sequence). The CDR3 is 16 amino acids. The CDR3 here is CSARDGGRLFADTQYF.

The rearrangement joins TRBV6-2 or TRBV6-3 to TRBJ1-1; TCRdb reports TRBD1, a call that lacks DNA to check it against. The CDR3 spans 15 residues. The germline V gene has CDR1 MNHEY and CDR2 SVGEGT. CDR3 loop: CASSKDRGHKTEAFF.

V usage is TRBV5-4 and J usage is TRBJ2-1; with no DNA, the TCRdb D assignment of TRBD2 cannot be verified. Per germline, CDR1 SGHNT and CDR2 YYREEE (reference sequence). This CDR3 has 16 residues. The CDR3 sequence is CASSETSGRTYNERFF.

CDR3 loop: CATSDSLRGTYNEQFF. The rearrangement uses TRBV24-1 and TRBJ2-1; TCRdb's assignment of TRBD1 cannot be checked, as there is no DNA. CDR3 length: 16 amino acids. The germline V gene encodes CDR1 KGHDR and CDR2 SFDVKD.

The chain joins TRBV5-5 to TRBJ2-3. Germline-derived CDR1 and CDR2 are SGHKS and YYEKEE (reference sequence). This CDR3 region has 14 residues. CDR3 region: CASSLQVGDQEQYF.

The CDR3 protein is CAAYREHSGNTIYF. The rearrangement links TRBV6-6 to TRBJ1-3; absent DNA, TCRdb's TRBD1 call cannot be checked. Germline CDR1 is MNHNY and CDR2 is SVGAGI (reference sequence). CDR3 size: 14 residues.

The chain recombines TRBV27 with TRBJ2-7; the TRBD2 assignment by TCRdb is unverifiable without DNA. The CDR3 is 12 amino acids. Germline-derived CDR1 and CDR2 are MNHEY and SMNVEV (reference sequence). CDR3 protein: CASSSARLKQYF.

The rearrangement joins TRBV18 to TRBJ2-1. The CDR3 extends over 12 amino acids. CDR1 is KGHSH and CDR2 is LQKENI in the germline V gene. The CDR3 sequence is CASSPPFHEQFF.

V is TRBV28 and J is TRBJ2-2. Germline assignment: CDR1 MDHEN and CDR2 SYDVKM. This CDR3 comprises 13 residues. CDR3 sequence: CASRDAVVGELFF.

J is TRBJ1-5 and V is TRBV6-2 or TRBV6-3. The CDR3 runs 16 residues. The V gene's germline CDR1 is MNHEY and CDR2 SVGEGT. The CDR3 loop is CASSYSSGLGNQPQHF.

The chain links TRBV2 to TRBJ2-3; TCRdb designates TRBD2, a call that cannot be tested without DNA. There are 18 residues in the CDR3. Germline V gene lookup returns CDR1 SNHLY and CDR2 FYNNEI. The CDR3 region is CASIPGLAGVLGTDTQYF.